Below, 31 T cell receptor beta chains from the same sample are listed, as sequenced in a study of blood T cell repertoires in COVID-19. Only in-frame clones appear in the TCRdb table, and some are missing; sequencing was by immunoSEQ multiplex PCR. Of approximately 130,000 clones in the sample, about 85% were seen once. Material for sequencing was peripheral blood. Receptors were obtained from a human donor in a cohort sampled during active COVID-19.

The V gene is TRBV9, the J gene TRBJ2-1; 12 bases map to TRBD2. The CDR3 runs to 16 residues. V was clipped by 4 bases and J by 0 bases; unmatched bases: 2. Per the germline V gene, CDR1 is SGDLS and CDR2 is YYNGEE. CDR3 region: CASSKTSGSSYNEQFF. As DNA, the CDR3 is TGTGCCAGCAGCAAGACTAGCGGGAGCTCCTACAATGAGCAGTTCTTC. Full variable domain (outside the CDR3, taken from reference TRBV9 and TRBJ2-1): DSGVTQTPKHLITATGQRVTLRCSPRSGDLSVYWYQQSLDQGLQFLIQYYNGEERAKGNILERFSAQQFPDLHSELNLSSLELGDSALYFCASSKTSGSSYNEQFFGPGTRLTVL.

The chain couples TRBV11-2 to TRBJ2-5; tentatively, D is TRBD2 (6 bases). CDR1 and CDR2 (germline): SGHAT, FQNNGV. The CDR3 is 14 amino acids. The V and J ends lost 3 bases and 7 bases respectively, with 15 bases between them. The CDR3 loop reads CASSFESGRGTQYF. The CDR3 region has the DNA TGTGCCAGCAGCTTTGAGTCCGGGAGAGGGACCCAGTACTTC.

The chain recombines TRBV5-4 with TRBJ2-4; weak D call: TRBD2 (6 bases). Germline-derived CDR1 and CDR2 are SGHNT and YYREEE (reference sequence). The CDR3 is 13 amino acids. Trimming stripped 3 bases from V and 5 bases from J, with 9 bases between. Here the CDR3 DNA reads TGTGCCAGCAGCTCGACTAGTCAAAACATTCAGTACTTC. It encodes CASSSTSQNIQYF. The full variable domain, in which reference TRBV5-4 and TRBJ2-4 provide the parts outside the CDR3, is ETGVTQSPTHLIKTRGQQVTLRCSSQSGHNTVSWYQQALGQGPQFIFQYYREEENGRGNFPPRFSGLQFPNYSSELNVNALELDDSALYLCASSSTSQNIQYFGAGTRLSVL.

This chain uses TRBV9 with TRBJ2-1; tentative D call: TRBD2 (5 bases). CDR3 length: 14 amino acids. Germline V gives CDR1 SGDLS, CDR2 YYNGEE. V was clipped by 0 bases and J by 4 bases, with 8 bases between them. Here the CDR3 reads CASSVAGNYNEQFF. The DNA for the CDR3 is TGTGCCAGCAGCGTAGCGGGGAATTACAATGAGCAGTTCTTC.

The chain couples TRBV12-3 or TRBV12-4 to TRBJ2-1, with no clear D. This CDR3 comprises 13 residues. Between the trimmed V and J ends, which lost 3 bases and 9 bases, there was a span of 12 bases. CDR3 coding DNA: TGTGCCAGCAGTTTGTCGGGTATAGGTGAGCAGTTCTTC. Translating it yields CASSLSGIGEQFF.

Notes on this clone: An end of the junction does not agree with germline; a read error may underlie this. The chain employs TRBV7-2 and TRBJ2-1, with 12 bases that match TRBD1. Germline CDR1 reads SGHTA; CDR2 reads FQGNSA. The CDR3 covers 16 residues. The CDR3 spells CASSLAGDRGLNEQFF. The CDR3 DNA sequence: TGTGCCAGCAGCCTAGCTGGGGACAGGGGGCTGAATGAGCAGTTCTTC.

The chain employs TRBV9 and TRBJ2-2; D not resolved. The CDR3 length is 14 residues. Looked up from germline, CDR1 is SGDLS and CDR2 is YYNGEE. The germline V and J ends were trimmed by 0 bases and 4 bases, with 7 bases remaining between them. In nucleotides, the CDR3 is TGTGCCAGCAGCGTAGCACAGCTCACCGGGGAGCTGTTTTTT. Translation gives CASSVAQLTGELFF.

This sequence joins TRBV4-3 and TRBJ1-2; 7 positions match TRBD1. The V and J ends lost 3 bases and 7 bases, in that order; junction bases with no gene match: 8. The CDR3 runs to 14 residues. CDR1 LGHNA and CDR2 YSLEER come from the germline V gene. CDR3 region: CASSQETGIRGYTF. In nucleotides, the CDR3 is TGCGCCAGCAGCCAGGAGACAGGGATACGTGGCTACACCTTC.

The CDR3, as DNA: TGCGCCAGCCGGTATCAGGTTGGAAGAGACTATGGCTACACCTTC. Amino acids: CASRYQVGRDYGYTF. The rearrangement uses TRBV5-1 and TRBJ1-2, with no clear D. V lost 7 bases to trimming and J lost 3 bases, with 19 bases between them. Germline lookup yields CDR1 SGHRS and CDR2 YFSETQ. The CDR3 is 15 amino acids.

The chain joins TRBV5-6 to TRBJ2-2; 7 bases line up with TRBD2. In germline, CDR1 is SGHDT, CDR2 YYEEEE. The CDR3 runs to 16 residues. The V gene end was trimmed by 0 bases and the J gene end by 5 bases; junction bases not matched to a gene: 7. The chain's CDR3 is CASSLGPAGRTGELFF. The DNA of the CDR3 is TGTGCCAGCAGCTTGGGGCCAGCGGGAAGAACCGGGGAGCTGTTTTTT. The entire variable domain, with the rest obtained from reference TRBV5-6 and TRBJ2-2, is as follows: DAGVTQSPTHLIKTRGQQVTLRCSPKSGHDTVSWYQQALGQGPQFIFQYYEEEERQRGNFPDRFSGHQFPNYSSELNVNALLLGDSALYLCASSLGPAGRTGELFFGEGSRLTVL.

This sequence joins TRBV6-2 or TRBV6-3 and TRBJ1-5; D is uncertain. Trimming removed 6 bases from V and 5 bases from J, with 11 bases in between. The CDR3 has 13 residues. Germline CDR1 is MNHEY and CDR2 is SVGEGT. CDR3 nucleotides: TGTGCCAGCAGCCGGAGGACGGATCAGCCCCAGCATTTT. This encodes CASSRRTDQPQHF.

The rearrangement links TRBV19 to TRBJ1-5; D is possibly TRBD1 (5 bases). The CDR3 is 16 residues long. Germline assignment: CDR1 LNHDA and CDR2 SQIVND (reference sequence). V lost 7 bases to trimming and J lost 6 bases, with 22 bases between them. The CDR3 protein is CASTSRSRGGVQPQHF. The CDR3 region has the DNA TGTGCCAGTACCTCAAGGTCGAGGGGAGGGGTTCAGCCCCAGCATTTT.

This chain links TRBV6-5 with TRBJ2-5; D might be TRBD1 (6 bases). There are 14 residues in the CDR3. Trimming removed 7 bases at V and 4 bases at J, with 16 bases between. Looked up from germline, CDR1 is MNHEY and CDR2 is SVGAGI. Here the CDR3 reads CASNPGALGETQYF. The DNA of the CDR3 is TGTGCCAGCAACCCAGGGGCGCTGGGAGAGACCCAGTACTTC.

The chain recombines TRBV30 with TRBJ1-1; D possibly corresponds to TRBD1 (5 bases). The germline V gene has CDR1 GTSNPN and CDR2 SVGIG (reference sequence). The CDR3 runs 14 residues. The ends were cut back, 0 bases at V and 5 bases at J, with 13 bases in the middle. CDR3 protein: CAWSVLRAGTEAFF. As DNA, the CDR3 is TGTGCCTGGAGTGTACTCAGGGCGGGAACTGAAGCTTTCTTT.

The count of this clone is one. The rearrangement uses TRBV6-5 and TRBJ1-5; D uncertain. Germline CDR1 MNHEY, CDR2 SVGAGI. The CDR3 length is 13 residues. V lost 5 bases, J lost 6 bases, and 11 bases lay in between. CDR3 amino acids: CASSTRERQPQHF. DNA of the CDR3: TGTGCCAGCAGTACCCGGGAGCGTCAGCCCCAGCATTTT.

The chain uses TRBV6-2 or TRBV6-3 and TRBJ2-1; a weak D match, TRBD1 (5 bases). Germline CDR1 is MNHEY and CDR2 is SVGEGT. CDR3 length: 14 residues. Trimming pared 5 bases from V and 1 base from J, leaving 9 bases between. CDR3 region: CASSQPGSYNEQFF. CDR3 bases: TGTGCCAGCAGTCAGCCAGGGTCCTACAATGAGCAGTTCTTC.

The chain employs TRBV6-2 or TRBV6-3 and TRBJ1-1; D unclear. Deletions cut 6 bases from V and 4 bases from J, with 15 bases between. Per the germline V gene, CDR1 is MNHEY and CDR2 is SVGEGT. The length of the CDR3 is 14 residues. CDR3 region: CASSRPGVITEAFF. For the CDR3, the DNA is TGTGCCAGCAGCAGGCCAGGTGTGATCACTGAAGCTTTCTTT.

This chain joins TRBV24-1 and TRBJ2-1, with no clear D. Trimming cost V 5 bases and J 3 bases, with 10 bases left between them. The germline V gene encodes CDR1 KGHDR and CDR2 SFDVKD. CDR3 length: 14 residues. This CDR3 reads CATSGGVNYNEQFF. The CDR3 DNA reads TGTGCCACCAGTGGAGGAGTTAACTACAATGAGCAGTTCTTC.

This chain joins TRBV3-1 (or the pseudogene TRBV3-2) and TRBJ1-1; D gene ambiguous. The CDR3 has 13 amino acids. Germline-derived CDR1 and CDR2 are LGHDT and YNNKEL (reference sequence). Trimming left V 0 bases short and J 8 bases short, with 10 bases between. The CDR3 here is CASSQDRETEAFF. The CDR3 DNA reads TGTGCCAGCAGCCAAGATCGAGAGACAGAAGCTTTCTTT.

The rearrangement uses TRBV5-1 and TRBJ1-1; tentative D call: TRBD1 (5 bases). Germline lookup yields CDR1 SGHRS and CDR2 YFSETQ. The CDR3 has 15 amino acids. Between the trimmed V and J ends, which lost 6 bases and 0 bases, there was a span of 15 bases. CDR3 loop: CASNSGGDLNTEAFF. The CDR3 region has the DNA TGCGCCAGCAACTCCGGGGGAGATCTGAACACTGAAGCTTTCTTT.

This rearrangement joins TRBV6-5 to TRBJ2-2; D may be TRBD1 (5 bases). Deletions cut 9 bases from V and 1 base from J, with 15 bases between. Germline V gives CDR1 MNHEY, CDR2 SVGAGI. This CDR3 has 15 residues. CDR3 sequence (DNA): TGTGCCAGTATCAGGGCGGATCAGAACACCGGGGAGCTGTTTTTT. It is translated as CASIRADQNTGELFF.

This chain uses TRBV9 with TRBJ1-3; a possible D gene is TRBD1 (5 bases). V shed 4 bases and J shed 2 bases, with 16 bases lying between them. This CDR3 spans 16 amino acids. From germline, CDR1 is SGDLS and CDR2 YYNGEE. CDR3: CASSTPVGGAGNTIYF. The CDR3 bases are TGTGCCAGCAGCACGCCGGTCGGGGGGGCTGGAAACACCATATATTTT.

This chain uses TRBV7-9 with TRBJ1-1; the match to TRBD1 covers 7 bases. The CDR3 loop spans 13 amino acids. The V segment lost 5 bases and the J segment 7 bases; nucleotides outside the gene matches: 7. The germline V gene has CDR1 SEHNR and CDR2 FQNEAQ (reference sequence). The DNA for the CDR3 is TGTGCCAGCAGCACCCGGACAGGTTTTGAAGCTTTCTTT. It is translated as CASSTRTGFEAFF.

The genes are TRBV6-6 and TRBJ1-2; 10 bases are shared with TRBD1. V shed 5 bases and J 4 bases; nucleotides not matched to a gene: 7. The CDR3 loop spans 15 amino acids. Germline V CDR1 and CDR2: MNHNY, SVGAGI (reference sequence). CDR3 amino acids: CASSGGQGTLYGYTF. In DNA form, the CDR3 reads TGTGCCAGCAGTGGGGGACAGGGGACCCTCTATGGCTACACCTTC.

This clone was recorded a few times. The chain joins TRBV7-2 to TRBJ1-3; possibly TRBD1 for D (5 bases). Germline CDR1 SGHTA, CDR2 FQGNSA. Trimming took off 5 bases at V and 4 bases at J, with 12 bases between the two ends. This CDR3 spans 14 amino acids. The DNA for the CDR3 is TGTGCCAGCAGCAGTACAGGTGCGGGAAACACCATATATTTT. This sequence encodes CASSSTGAGNTIYF.

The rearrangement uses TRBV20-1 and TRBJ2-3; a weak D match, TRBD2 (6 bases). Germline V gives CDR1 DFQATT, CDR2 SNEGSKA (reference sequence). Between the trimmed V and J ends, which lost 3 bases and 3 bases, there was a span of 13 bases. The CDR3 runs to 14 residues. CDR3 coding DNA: TGCAGTGCTAGTGGCGGGGAGCTGACAGATACGCAGTATTTT. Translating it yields CSASGGELTDTQYF.

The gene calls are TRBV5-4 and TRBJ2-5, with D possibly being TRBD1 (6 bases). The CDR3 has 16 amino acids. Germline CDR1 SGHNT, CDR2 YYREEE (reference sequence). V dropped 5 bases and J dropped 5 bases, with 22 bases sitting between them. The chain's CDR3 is CASRSVETPGAETQYF. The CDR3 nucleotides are TGTGCCAGCAGGTCCGTGGAAACTCCAGGGGCGGAGACCCAGTACTTC.

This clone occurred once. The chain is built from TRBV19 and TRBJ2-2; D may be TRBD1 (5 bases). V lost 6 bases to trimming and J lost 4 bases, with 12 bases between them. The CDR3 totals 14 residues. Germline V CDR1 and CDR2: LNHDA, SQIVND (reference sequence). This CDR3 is CASRPTDSTGELFF. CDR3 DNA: TGTGCCAGTAGACCCACCGACAGCACCGGGGAGCTGTTTTTT. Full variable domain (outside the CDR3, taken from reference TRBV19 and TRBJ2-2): DGGITQSPKYLFRKEGQNVTLSCEQNLNHDAMYWYRQDPGQGLRLIYYSQIVNDFQKGDIAEGYSVSREKKESFPLTVTSAQKNPTAFYLCASRPTDSTGELFFGEGSRLTVL.

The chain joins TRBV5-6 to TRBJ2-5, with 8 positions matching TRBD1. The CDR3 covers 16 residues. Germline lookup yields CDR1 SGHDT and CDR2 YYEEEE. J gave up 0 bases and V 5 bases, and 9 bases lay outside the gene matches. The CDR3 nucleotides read TGTGCCAGCAGTTGGGGGTCCAGGGGGCACCAAGAGACCCAGTACTTC. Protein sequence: CASSWGSRGHQETQYF.

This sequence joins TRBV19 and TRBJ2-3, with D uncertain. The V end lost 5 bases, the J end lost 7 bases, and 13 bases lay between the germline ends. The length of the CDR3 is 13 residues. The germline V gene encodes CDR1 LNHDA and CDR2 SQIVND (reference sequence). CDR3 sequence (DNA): TGTGCCAGTAGTCCTCAGGTCCCTCATACGCAGTATTTT. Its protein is CASSPQVPHTQYF.

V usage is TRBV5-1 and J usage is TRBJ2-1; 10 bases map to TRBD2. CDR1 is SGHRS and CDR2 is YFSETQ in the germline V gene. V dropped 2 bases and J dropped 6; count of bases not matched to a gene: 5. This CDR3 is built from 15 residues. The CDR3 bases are TGCGCCAGCAGCTTCACCGGACTAGCGGCCAATGAGCAGTTCTTC. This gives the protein CASSFTGLAANEQFF.